One sample yielded the 20 T cell receptor beta chains listed below, sequenced in a study of CD8+ T cells in alopecia areata. In each case, RNA was isolated and then reverse transcribed into cDNA as the sequencing template. Profiling relied on immunoSEQ multiplex PCR, and the TCRdb table lists in-frame clones only, not all of them. The profile covers some 110,000 clones, none occurring a single time. The sequencing sample was made of lesional skin. The origin of the receptors is a C3H/HeJ mouse with alopecia areata. This mouse strain has H2-k as its MHC haplotype.

As concerns this clone: Here the gene names and germline are mouse. The DNA ends 4 residues before the CDR3 does, and the rest of the CDR3 is filled in from the germline J gene. The rearrangement joins TRBV13-3 to TRBJ2-2, with TRBD1 as a possible D gene (5 bases). The V gene's germline CDR1 is NNHDY and CDR2 SYVADS. This CDR3 is built from 14 residues. Trimming removed 1 base at V and 3 bases at J, with 7 bases between. CDR3 DNA (partial): TGTGCCAGCAGTGATCAACAGGACACCGGG. Amino acids: CASSDQQDTG. The full CDR3 sequence reads CASSDQQDTGQLYF.

This clone was seen more than once but under ten times. Any gene name here is a mouse gene name. The read ends 4 residues before the CDR3 terminus; that terminus is restored from the germline J gene. The chain uses TRBV13-1 and TRBJ2-3, with 9 bases matching TRBD2. The CDR3 has 14 residues. Germline trimming cut 2 bases from V and 4 bases from J; bases unmatched to any gene: 2. Germline lookup yields CDR1 NSHNY and CDR2 SYGAGN. This CDR3 reads CASSDDWGTETLYF. Partial CDR3 DNA: TGTGCCAGCAGTGACGACTGGGGGACAGAA.

This clone was observed a few times. Gene and germline names: mouse. The read stops 4 residues short of the end of the CDR3; the missing end is completed from the germline J gene. This sequence joins TRBV19 and TRBJ1-2, with 9 bases that match TRBD1. The germline V gene encodes CDR1 FNHDT and CDR2 SITEND (reference sequence). This CDR3 region has 14 residues. CDR3 in amino acids: CASSSGDRDSDYTF. The sequenced CDR3 bases are TGTGCCAGCAGTTCCGGGGACAGGGATTCC.

This clone was picked up many times. The germline and genes are mouse ones. The CDR3 end lies 4 residues beyond the end of the read and is filled in from the germline J gene. The V and J genes are TRBV13-3 and TRBJ1-1; 11 nucleotides match TRBD1. The germline V gene has CDR1 NNHDY and CDR2 SYVADS. CDR3 size: 14 residues. The CDR3 reads CASSEAGQGAEVFF. Incomplete CDR3 DNA: TGTGCCAGCAGTGAGGCGGGACAGGGGGCA.

In this sample, this clone turned up a few times. Gene and germline names: mouse. Sequencing ends 4 residues short of the CDR3 end; the germline J gene provides the rest. The chain carries TRBV13-3 and TRBJ2-2; TRBD2 matches at 7 bases. Germline V gene sequence: CDR1 NNHDY, CDR2 SYVADS. This CDR3 has 16 residues. Trimming cost V 3 bases and J 0 bases; bases outside gene matches: 5. Incomplete CDR3 DNA: TGTGCCAGCAGTGCCCCGGGGGGGGCAAACACCGGG. This encodes CASSAPGGANTG. The entire CDR3 reads CASSAPGGANTGQLYF.

This clone was counted many times. Gene names and germline refer to mouse. The observed sequence ends 4 residues before the CDR3 terminus, with the missing tail filled in from the germline J gene. The genes are TRBV13-3 and TRBJ1-2; 7 bases match TRBD1. Germline lookup yields CDR1 NNHDY and CDR2 SYVADS. The CDR3 runs 15 residues. V lost 0 bases and J lost 4; bases outside the gene matches: 6. CDR3 sequence: CASSDAGQGVSDYTF. The DNA read from the CDR3 is TGTGCCAGCAGTGATGCGGGGCAGGGGGTCTCC.

Ten or more counts support this clone. Germline and genes: mouse. With the read ending 4 residues before the CDR3 end, the germline J gene is used to fill in that end. The V gene is TRBV13-3, the J gene TRBJ1-2; TRBD1 is a possible D gene (6 bases). V shed 3 bases and J shed 3 bases, with 18 bases lying between them. The CDR3 length is 16 residues. Germline values: CDR1 NNHDY, CDR2 SYVADS. CDR3 bases read: TGTGCCAGCAGTGGGGGGGCCCTAGGGCGGGACTCC. This sequence encodes CASSGGALGRDS. The entire CDR3 is CASSGGALGRDSDYTF.

This clone was detected only a few times. TCRdb's protein and the translated DNA diverge at residue 14; the protein reported here is the translation of the DNA. The gene names here belong to mouse. The read is 3 residues too short to cover the CDR3 end, so that end is filled in from the germline J gene. The chain joins TRBV19 to TRBJ1-3, with 9 bases that match TRBD1. From germline, CDR1 is FNHDT and CDR2 SITEND (reference sequence). V was pared by 4 bases and J by 0 bases, with 8 bases of the junction left unmatched. The CDR3 is made up of 17 amino acids. The DNA read from the CDR3 is TGTGCCAGCAGTCCCCTCGACAGGGGGGGTTCTGGAAATACG. It yields the protein CASSPLDRGGSGNT. The full CDR3 is CASSPLDRGGSGNTLYF.

In this sample, this clone turned up a few times. Gene labels here are mouse ones. The missing CDR3 end, 4 residues past where the read stops, is filled in from the germline J gene. The V gene is TRBV13-3, the J gene TRBJ2-3; 10 nucleotides match TRBD2. The ends lost 1 base at V and 3 bases at J; junction bases unmatched: 5. CDR3 length: 16 residues. Germline-derived CDR1 and CDR2 are NNHDY and SYVADS. The CDR3 spells CASSDSGGARAETLYF. The covered CDR3 bases are TGTGCCAGCAGTGATTCTGGGGGGGCGCGGGCAGAA.

At least ten counts were recorded for this clone. Gene names refer to mouse genes. The read comes to an end 4 residues before the CDR3 does, leaving the germline J gene to fill in the end. The sample holds other DNA sequences that translate to the same CDR3. V usage is TRBV13-3 and J usage is TRBJ2-3, with 7 bases fitting TRBD1. V shed 5 bases, J shed 0 bases, and the junction held 6 bases outside the gene matches. Per germline, CDR1 NNHDY and CDR2 SYVADS. The CDR3 length is 15 residues. The DNA read from the CDR3 is TGTGCCAGCAGCCTCGACAGGGATAGTGCAGAA. Its protein is CASSLDRDSAE. The complete CDR3 protein is CASSLDRDSAETLYF.

This clone was found a few times. Gene names denote mouse genes. The read halts 4 residues ahead of the CDR3 end, with the missing end drawn from the germline J gene. The chain recombines TRBV13-1 with TRBJ2-7; 9 bases are a match to TRBD2. CDR1 is NSHNY, CDR2 SYGAGN, per germline. This CDR3 is 14 amino acids long. The J segment lost 3 bases and the V segment lost 5 bases, leaving 6 bases of the junction unmatched. The sequenced part of the CDR3 DNA is TGTGCCAGCAGCTCCGGACTGGGGCTCTAT. Translation gives CASSSGLGLY. The CDR3, in full, reads CASSSGLGLYEQYF.

This clone has ten or more counts. Gene names follow the mouse nomenclature. The read halts 4 residues ahead of the CDR3 end, with the missing end drawn from the germline J gene. The V gene is TRBV19, the J gene TRBJ2-1; 8 nucleotides line up with TRBD2. CDR3 size: 15 residues. Losses at the gene ends were 6 bases for V and 3 bases for J; bases not matched to a gene: 8. Germline values: CDR1 FNHDT, CDR2 SITEND (reference sequence). CDR3 DNA, as far as it was read: TGTGCCAGCAAACCTCCCTGGGGGGCCTATGCT. Protein sequence: CASKPPWGAYA. The entire CDR3 sequence reads CASKPPWGAYAEQFF.

On this clone itself: Gene names follow the mouse nomenclature. Coverage ceases 4 residues before the CDR3 finishes, and the germline J gene fills in the end. Other DNA sequences in this sample translate to the same CDR3. The genes are TRBV1 and TRBJ2-1, with 7 bases aligning to TRBD1. The CDR3 sequence is 14 residues long. The V gene's germline CDR1 is NSQYPW and CDR2 LRSPGD (reference sequence). The chain's CDR3 is CTCSARQGGAEQFF. The CDR3 DNA, read in part, is TGCACCTGCAGTGCTAGACAGGGAGGCGCT.

This clone was detected a few times. The gene names here belong to mouse. The CDR3 is cut off 4 residues early in the read; its end comes from the germline J gene. The chain has TRBV13-3 and TRBJ2-5; D possibly corresponds to TRBD2 (6 bases). The CDR3 runs to 13 residues. Germline CDR1 is NNHDY and CDR2 is SYVADS. The V gene lost 5 bases and the J gene lost 3 bases, with 10 bases spanning the gap. CDR3 in amino acids: CASRTGLQDTQYF. The DNA read from the CDR3 is TGTGCCAGCAGAACGGGACTTCAAGAC.

Notes on this clone: All gene names here are mouse names. The CDR3 extends 4 residues past the end of the read, so its final part is completed from the germline J gene. V usage is TRBV1 and J usage is TRBJ1-4; D is ambiguous. V gave up 3 bases and J gave up 2 bases, with 7 bases separating them. The germline V gene has CDR1 NSQYPW and CDR2 LRSPGD (reference sequence). CDR3 length equals 14 residues. The part of the CDR3 DNA that was read is TGCACCTGCAGTGCCCGTACATCCAACGAA. Translation: CTCSARTSNE. From start to end, the CDR3 is CTCSARTSNERLFF.

Details on this clone: The genes are named according to mouse. The read comes to an end 4 residues before the CDR3 does, leaving the germline J gene to fill in the end. The chain employs TRBV19 and TRBJ1-4; possible D gene TRBD1, 6 bases. The CDR3 has 14 residues. Germline CDR1 reads FNHDT; CDR2 reads SITEND (reference sequence). V gave up 6 bases and J gave up 4 bases, with 13 bases separating them. The part of the CDR3 DNA that was read is TGTGCCAGCAACCCGGGACAAGACAACGAA. It translates to CASNPGQDNE. The entire CDR3 protein reads CASNPGQDNERLFF.

To note about this clone: A much larger clone lies a single base off, so this may be a read error. The genes are named according to mouse. The CDR3 end is not reached by the read, which stops 4 residues before it; the germline J gene fills it in. This chain joins TRBV19 and TRBJ2-2; TRBD1 matches at 8 bases. The CDR3 is 14 amino acids. Germline CDR1 FNHDT, CDR2 SITEND (reference sequence). V trimming: 4 bases; J trimming: 4 bases; junction bases outside the gene matches: 3. Incomplete CDR3 DNA: TGTGCCAGCAGTCACACAGGGGGCACCGGG. It translates to CASSHTGGTG. The whole CDR3 protein reads CASSHTGGTGQLYF.

This clone showed up many times. Gene names and germline refer to mouse. The DNA ends 4 residues before the CDR3 does, and the rest of the CDR3 is filled in from the germline J gene. V is TRBV13-3 and J is TRBJ2-7; 7 bases are a match to TRBD2. The CDR3 is made up of 14 amino acids. Germline values: CDR1 NNHDY, CDR2 SYVADS. The CDR3 loop is CASSDAAGGYEQYF. Partial CDR3 DNA: TGTGCCAGCAGTGATGCTGCTGGGGGATAT.

As to this clone: At residue 13, the TCRdb protein and translated DNA are inconsistent; the protein given comes from the DNA. Gene labels here are mouse ones. The CDR3 end lies 3 residues beyond the end of the read and is filled in from the germline J gene. This chain connects TRBV13-3 to TRBJ1-6; 10 bases fit TRBD1. TRBJ1-6 is an open reading frame, and its role is uncertain. Germline CDR1 is NNHDY and CDR2 is SYVADS. The CDR3 is made up of 16 amino acids. V dropped 2 bases and J dropped 4; count of bases not matched to a gene: 3. The CDR3 DNA, read in part, is TGTGCCAGCAGTGACGTGGGACAGGGGTATAATTCGCCC. Amino acid sequence: CASSDVGQGYNSP. The full CDR3 sequence reads CASSDVGQGYNSPLYF.

This clone was counted a few times. Mouse germline and gene names are used. Coverage ceases 4 residues before the CDR3 finishes, and the germline J gene fills in the end. The rearrangement uses TRBV1 and TRBJ2-4, with a weak D call TRBD1 (5 bases). V dropped 0 bases and J dropped 1 base, with 11 bases sitting between them. Germline V gives CDR1 NSQYPW, CDR2 LRSPGD (reference sequence). This CDR3 contains 16 residues. The CDR3 here is CTCSAERGGGQNTLYF. The sequenced CDR3 bases are TGCACCTGCAGTGCAGAGAGGGGTGGAGGTCAAAAC.